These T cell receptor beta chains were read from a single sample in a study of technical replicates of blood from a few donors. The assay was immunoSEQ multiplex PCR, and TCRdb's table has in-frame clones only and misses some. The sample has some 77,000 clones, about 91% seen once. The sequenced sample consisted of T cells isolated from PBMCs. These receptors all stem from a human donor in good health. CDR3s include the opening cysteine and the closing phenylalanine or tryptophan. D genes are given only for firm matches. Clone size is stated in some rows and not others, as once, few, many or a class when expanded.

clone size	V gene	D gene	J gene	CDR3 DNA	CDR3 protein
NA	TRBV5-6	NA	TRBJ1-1	TGTGCCAGCAGCTTGGTTTCGGAGGACACTGAAGCTTTCTTT	CASSLVSEDTEAFF
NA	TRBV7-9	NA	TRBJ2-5	TGTGCCAGCAGCTTAGGATTGGGCAGGCAAGAGACCCAGTACTTC	CASSLGLGRQETQYF
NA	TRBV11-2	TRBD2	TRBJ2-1	TGTGCCAGCAGACCAATAGTGAGACTAGCGGGAGTAAATGAGCAGTTCTTC	CASRPIVRLAGVNEQFF
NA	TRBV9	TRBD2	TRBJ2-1	TGTGCCAGCAGCCCACACCCCCTACTAGCGGGGTTAGACAATGAGCAGTTCTTC	CASSPHPLLAGLDNEQFF
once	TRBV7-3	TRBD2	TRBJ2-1	TGTGCCAGCAGCCAGTCAACCGCGGGGGGCAATGAGCAGTTCTTC	CASSQSTAGGNEQFF
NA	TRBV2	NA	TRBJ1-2	TGTGCCAGCAGTACCAGGCTCGGCGGCTACACCTTC	CASSTRLGGYTF
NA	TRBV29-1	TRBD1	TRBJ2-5	TGCAGCGTGGGGACAGGGGGGGAGACCCAGTACTTC	CSVGTGGETQYF
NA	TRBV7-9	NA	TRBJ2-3	TGTGCCAGCAGAGTACAGGACACAGATACGCAGTATTTT	CASRVQDTDTQYF
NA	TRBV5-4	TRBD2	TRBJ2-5	TGTGCCAGCAGCCGACTAGCGGGAGCAGGAGAGACCCAGTACTTC	CASSRLAGAGETQYF
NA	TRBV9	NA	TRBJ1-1	TGTGCCAGCGGCCACCCGCCCGAAGCTTTCTTT	CASGHPPEAFF
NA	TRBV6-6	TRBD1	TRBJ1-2	TGTGCCAGCAGTTACGAGGGGGCGAACTATGGCTACACCTTC	CASSYEGANYGYTF
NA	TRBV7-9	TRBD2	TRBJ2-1	TGTGCCAGCAGCCCCCTCGAGCGGGAAATCCACAATGAGCAGTTCTTC	CASSPLEREIHNEQFF
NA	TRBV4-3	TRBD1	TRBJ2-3	TGCGCCAGCAGCCAAGTGGCGGTGGGCAGGGGGACAGATACGCAGTATTTT	CASSQVAVGRGTDTQYF
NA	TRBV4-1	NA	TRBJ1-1	TGCGCCAGCAGCCATTCGACAGCCCCGAACACTGAAGCTTTCTTT	CASSHSTAPNTEAFF
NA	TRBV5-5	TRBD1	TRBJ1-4	TGTGCCAGCAGCCCTTCCGGGACAGGGGGCGGTGAAAAACTGTTTTTT	CASSPSGTGGGEKLFF
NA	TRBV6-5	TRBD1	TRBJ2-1	TGTGCCAGCAGAATAGACAGGGGGCTTAGGGAGCAGTTCTTC	CASRIDRGLREQFF
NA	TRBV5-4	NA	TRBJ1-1	TGTGCCAGCAGCTTGGACGGACTCCTAGGGATGACTGAAGCTTTCTTT	CASSLDGLLGMTEAFF
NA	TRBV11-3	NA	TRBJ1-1	TGTGCCAGCAGAAGGGCCGCAGAGAGGGTAGCTTTCTTT	CASRRAAERVAFF
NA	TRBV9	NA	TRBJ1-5	TGTGCCAGCAGCCCCACCTCAGGGAATCAGCCCCAGCATTTT	CASSPTSGNQPQHF
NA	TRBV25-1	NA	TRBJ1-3	TGTGCCAGCAGTGAATGGGCCCTGGCCACCATATATTTT	CASSEWALATIYF
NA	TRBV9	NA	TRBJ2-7	TGTGCCAGCAGCGTAGGGCGGGCCCCCTACGAGCAGTACTTC	CASSVGRAPYEQYF
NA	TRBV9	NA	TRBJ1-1	TGTGCCAGCAGCGTAGCAGGGATCACTGAAGCTTTCTTT	CASSVAGITEAFF
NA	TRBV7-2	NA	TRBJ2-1	TGTGCCAGCAGCTTAGCGGAGGGTACGATCAATGAGCAGTTCTTC	CASSLAEGTINEQFF
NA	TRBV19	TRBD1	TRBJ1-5	TGTGCCAGTAGTATGGGACAGGGCTATCAGCCCCAGCATTTT	CASSMGQGYQPQHF
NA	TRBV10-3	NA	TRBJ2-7	TGTGCCGTTCAGACAGGTTACGAGCAGTACTTC	CAVQTGYEQYF
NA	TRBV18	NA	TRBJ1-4	TGTGCCAGCTCACGAGGCCGGGATCGTGAAAAACTGTTTTTT	CASSRGRDREKLFF
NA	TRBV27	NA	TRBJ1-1	TGTGCCAGCAGTTTATTCCGGGGCACTGAAGCTTTCTTT	CASSLFRGTEAFF
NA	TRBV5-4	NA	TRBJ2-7	TGTGCCAGCAGCTTGGGGCGGAACTACGAGCAGTACTTC	CASSLGRNYEQYF
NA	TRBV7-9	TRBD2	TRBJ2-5	TGTGCCAGCAGCTTATCTCCGCCACTAGCGCGCCCGCTAGAGACCCAGTACTTC	CASSLSPPLARPLETQYF
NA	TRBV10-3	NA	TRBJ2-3	TGTGCCATCAGCTTCGGAGAAATCACAGATACGCAGTATTTT	CAISFGEITDTQYF
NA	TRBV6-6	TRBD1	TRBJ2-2	TGTGCCAGCAGTATTGCGCAGGGGGCCGGGGAGCTGTTTTTT	CASSIAQGAGELFF
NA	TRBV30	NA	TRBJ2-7	TGTGCCTGGTCAGGGGTACTGCCCAGCCACGAGCAGTACTTC	CAWSGVLPSHEQYF
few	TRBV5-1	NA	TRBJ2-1	TGCGCCAGCACCCGGACAAACTCCTACAATGAGCAGTTCTTC	CASTRTNSYNEQFF
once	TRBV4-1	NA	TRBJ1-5	TGCGCCAGCAGCCAAGAGCAGGGGACGAGTTCTCAGCCCCAGCATTTT	CASSQEQGTSSQPQHF
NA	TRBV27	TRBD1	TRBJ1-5	TGTGCCAGCAGCCCGGAGGAGCGAGGGGGCCGCAATCAGCCCCAGCATTTT	CASSPEERGGRNQPQHF
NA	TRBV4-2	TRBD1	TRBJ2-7	TGTGCCAGCAGCCAAGTAGGACAGGGACTCTACGAGCAGTACTTC	CASSQVGQGLYEQYF
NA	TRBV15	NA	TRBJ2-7	TGTGCCACCAGCAGAGAGGACAGCGAACCGTACGAGCAGTACTTC	CATSREDSEPYEQYF
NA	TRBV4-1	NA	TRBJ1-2	TGCGCCAGCAGCCCCCCCCCTAGCGAGGGCTATGGCTACACCTTC	CASSPPPSEGYGYTF
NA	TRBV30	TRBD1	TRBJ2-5	TGTGCCTGGAGCCCAGGGGGACGGGAGACCCAGTACTTC	CAWSPGGRETQYF
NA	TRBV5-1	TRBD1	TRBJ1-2	TGCGCCAGCGGGGACAGGGCCTATGGCTACACCTTC	CASGDRAYGYTF
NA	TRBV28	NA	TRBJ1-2	TGTGCCAGCAGCTCCGGTGGGGGGAACTATGGCTACACCTTC	CASSSGGGNYGYTF
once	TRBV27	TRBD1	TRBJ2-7	TGTGCCAGCAGGGGACAGGGTACCGAGCAGTACTTC	CASRGQGTEQYF
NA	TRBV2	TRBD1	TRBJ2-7	TGTGCCATCCCCGGCCCGGGACAGGGCAAATCCTACGAGCAGTACTTC	CAIPGPGQGKSYEQYF
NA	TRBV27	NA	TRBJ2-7	TGTGCCAGCAGTTACTCGAGCTCCTACGAGCAGTACTTC	CASSYSSSYEQYF
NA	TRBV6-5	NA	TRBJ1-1	TGTGCCAGCAGTTTAGGCGGGGAGAACACTGAAGCTTTCTTT	CASSLGGENTEAFF
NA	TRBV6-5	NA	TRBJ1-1	TGTGCCAGCAGTTACTCTAACAGGCGGAGCACTGAAGCTTTCTTT	CASSYSNRRSTEAFF
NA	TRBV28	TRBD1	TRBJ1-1	TGTGCCAGCAGATCGTCGGGACAGGGGGGGACTGAAGCTTTCTTT	CASRSSGQGGTEAFF
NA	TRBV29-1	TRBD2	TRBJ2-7	TGCAGCGCTAAGGGACTAGCGGGAGAGGCCTCCTACGAGCAGTACTTC	CSAKGLAGEASYEQYF
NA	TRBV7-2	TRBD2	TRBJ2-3	TGTGCCAGCAGCCTAGTAGCGGGAGGAGCAGATACGCAGTATTTT	CASSLVAGGADTQYF
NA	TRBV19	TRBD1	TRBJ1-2	TGTGCCAGTACCCGACAGGGGAACTATGGCTACACCTTC	CASTRQGNYGYTF
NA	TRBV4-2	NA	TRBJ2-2	TGTGCCAGCAGCCAAGACGTCAAACGGGAGCACACCGGGGAGCTGTTTTTT	CASSQDVKREHTGELFF
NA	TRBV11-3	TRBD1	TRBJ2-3	TGTGCCAGCAGATCCCGGGACAGGGATCCAGATACGCAGTATTTT	CASRSRDRDPDTQYF
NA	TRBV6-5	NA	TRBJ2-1	TGTGCCAGCAGTCAACCAGCGGACGGCAATGAGCAGTTCTTC	CASSQPADGNEQFF
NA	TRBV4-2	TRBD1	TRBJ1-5	TGTGCCAGCAGCCCCGGACAGGGAAGTCAGCCCCAGCATTTT	CASSPGQGSQPQHF
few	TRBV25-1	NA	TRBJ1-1	TGTGCCACGACAGGACCCCTTAACACTGAAGCTTTCTTT	CATTGPLNTEAFF
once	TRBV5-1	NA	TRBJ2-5	TGCGCCAGCAGCTTGGACAGGGGAGGTGGGACCCAGTACTTC	CASSLDRGGGTQYF
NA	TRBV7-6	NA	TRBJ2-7	TGTGCCAGCAGCTTAGGGACAACTTCCTACGAGCAGTACTTC	CASSLGTTSYEQYF
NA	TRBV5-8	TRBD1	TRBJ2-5	TGTGCCAGCAGCTTGGGGGACAGGGCGGAGGGGACCCAGTACTTC	CASSLGDRAEGTQYF
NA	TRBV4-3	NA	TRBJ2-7	TGCGCCAGCAGCCAGGCGATATTGATCACTAGCTCCTACGAGCAGTACTTC	CASSQAILITSSYEQYF